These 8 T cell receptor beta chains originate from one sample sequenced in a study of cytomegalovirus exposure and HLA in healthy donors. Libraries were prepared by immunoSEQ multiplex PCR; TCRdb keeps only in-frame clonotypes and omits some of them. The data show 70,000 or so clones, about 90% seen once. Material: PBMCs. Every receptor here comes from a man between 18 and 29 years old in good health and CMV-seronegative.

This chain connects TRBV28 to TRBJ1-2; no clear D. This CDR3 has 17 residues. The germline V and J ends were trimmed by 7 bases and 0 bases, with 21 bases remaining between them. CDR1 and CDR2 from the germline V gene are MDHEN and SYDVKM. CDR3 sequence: CASKRASFRGANYGYTF. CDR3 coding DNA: TGTGCCAGCAAAAGGGCTTCCTTCCGGGGAGCTAACTATGGCTACACCTTC.

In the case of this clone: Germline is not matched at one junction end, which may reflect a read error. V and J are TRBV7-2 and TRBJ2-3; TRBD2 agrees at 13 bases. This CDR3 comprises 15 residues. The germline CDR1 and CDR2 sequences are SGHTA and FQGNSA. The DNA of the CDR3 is TGTGCCAGCAGCTCCAACCCGGGACTAGCGGGAATAGTGCGTTTT. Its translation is CASSSNPGLAGIVRF.

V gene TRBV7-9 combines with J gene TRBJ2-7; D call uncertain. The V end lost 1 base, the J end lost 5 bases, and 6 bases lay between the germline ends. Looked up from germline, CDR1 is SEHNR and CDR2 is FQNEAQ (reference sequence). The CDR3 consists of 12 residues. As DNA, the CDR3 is TGTGCCAGCAGCTTAGTCCGGGACGAGCAGTACTTC. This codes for CASSLVRDEQYF.

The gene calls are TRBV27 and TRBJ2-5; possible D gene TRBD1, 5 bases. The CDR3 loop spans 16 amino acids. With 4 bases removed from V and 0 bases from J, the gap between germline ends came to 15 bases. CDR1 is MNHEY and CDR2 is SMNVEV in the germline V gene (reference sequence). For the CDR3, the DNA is TGTGCCAGCAGTTCATTAATGTGGGGCTACCAAGAGACCCAGTACTTC. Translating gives CASSSLMWGYQETQYF.

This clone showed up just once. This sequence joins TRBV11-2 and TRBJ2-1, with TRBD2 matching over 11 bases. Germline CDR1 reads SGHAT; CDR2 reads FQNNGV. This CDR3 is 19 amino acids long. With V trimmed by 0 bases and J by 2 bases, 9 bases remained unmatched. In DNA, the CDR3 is TGTGCCAGCAGCTTAGATCTGGGTAGCGGGAGGGCCACCTACAATGAGCAGTTCTTC. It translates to CASSLDLGSGRATYNEQFF.

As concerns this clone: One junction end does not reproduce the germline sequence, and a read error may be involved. The CDR3 here is CASSTRGGTPQFF. CDR3 nucleotides: TGTGCTAGCAGCACTAGGGGTGGGACTCCTCAGTTCTTC. This chain uses TRBV7-7 with TRBJ2-1; D may be TRBD2 (6 bases). CDR3 length equals 13 residues. Germline values: CDR1 SSHAT, CDR2 FNYEAQ (reference sequence). Together with reference TRBV7-7 and TRBJ2-1, the CDR3 gives the full variable domain: GAGVSQSPRYKVTKRGQDVTLRCDPISSHATLYWYQQALGQGPEFLTYFNYEAQPDKSGLPSDRFSAERPEGSISTLTIQRTEQRDSAMYRCASSTRGGTPQFFGPGTRLTVL.

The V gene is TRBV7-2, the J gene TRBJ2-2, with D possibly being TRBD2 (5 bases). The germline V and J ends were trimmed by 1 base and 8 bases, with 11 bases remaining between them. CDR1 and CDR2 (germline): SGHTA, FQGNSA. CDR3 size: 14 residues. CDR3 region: CASSLVPTRGELFF. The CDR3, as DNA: TGTGCCAGCAGCTTAGTTCCAACTAGAGGGGAGCTGTTTTTT. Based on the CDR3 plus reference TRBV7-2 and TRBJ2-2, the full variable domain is GAGVSQSPSNKVTEKGKDVELRCDPISGHTALYWYRQSLGQGLEFLIYFQGNSAPDKSGLPSDRFSAERTGGSVSTLTIQRTQQEDSAVYLCASSLVPTRGELFFGEGSRLTVL.

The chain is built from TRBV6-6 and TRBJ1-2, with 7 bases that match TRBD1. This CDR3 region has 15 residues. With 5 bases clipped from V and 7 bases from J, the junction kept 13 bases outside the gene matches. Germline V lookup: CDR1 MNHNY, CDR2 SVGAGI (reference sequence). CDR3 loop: CASSPQTGVAVGYTF. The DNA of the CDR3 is TGTGCCAGCAGTCCGCAAACAGGGGTGGCTGTTGGCTACACCTTC.